This is a list of T cell receptor beta chains from one sample in a study of cytomegalovirus exposure and HLA in healthy donors. Sequencing used immunoSEQ multiplex PCR; TCRdb keeps in-frame clones, though not all of them. The sample's table shows about 72,000 clones. The sample taken for sequencing was PBMCs. The receptors derive from a man in his forties in good health and CMV-seronegative. The CDR3 runs from the conserved cysteine through the conserved F or W. The D gene is left open where the match is weak.

D gene: TRBD1; V gene: TRBV5-1; J gene: TRBJ2-7; CDR3 length: 14; CDR3 protein: CASSPGQGSYEQYF; CDR3 DNA: TGCGCCAGCAGCCCGGGACAGGGCTCCTACGAGCAGTACTTC
D gene: -; V gene: TRBV6-6; J gene: TRBJ1-4; CDR3 length: 14; CDR3 protein: CASSYYGGGEKLFF; CDR3 DNA: TGTGCCAGCAGTTACTACGGGGGTGGAGAAAAACTGTTTTTT
D gene: TRBD1; V gene: TRBV9; J gene: TRBJ2-5; CDR3 length: 16; CDR3 protein: CASSPAPGQGRETQYF; CDR3 DNA: TGTGCCAGCAGCCCAGCACCGGGACAGGGGAGGGAGACCCAGTACTTC
D gene: -; V gene: TRBV10-1; J gene: TRBJ2-3; CDR3 length: 14; CDR3 protein: CASSGNTRSDTQYF; CDR3 DNA: TGCGCCAGCAGCGGGAATACGAGGAGCGATACGCAGTATTTT
D gene: TRBD2; V gene: TRBV9; J gene: TRBJ2-1; CDR3 length: 16; CDR3 protein: CASSFIAGATYNEQFF; CDR3 DNA: TGTGCCAGCAGCTTCATAGCGGGGGCCACCTACAATGAGCAGTTCTTC
D gene: TRBD1; V gene: TRBV29-1; J gene: TRBJ2-3; CDR3 length: 15; CDR3 protein: CSVPRTGGATDTQYF; CDR3 DNA: TGCAGCGTCCCTAGGACAGGGGGCGCCACAGATACGCAGTATTTT
D gene: -; V gene: TRBV5-8; J gene: TRBJ2-3; CDR3 length: 14; CDR3 protein: CASSLAQNTDTQYF; CDR3 DNA: TGTGCCAGCAGCTTGGCACAGAACACAGATACGCAGTATTTT
D gene: TRBD1; V gene: TRBV6-5; J gene: TRBJ2-7; CDR3 length: 14; CDR3 protein: CASRSGTGFNEQYF; CDR3 DNA: TGTGCCAGCAGGTCCGGGACAGGGTTTAACGAGCAGTACTTC
D gene: -; V gene: TRBV7-2; J gene: TRBJ1-6; CDR3 length: 14; CDR3 protein: CASSVTGSSSPLHF; CDR3 DNA: TGTGCCAGCAGCGTTACAGGGTCGAGTTCACCCCTCCACTTT
D gene: TRBD1; V gene: TRBV6-5; J gene: TRBJ1-2; CDR3 length: 13; CDR3 protein: CASSEQGSYGYAF; CDR3 DNA: TGTGCCAGCAGTGAACAGGGGTCCTATGGCTACGCCTTC
D gene: -; V gene: TRBV9; J gene: TRBJ2-1; CDR3 length: 17; CDR3 protein: CASSVETGSGENNEQFF; CDR3 DNA: TGTGCCAGCAGCGTAGAAACAGGGTCAGGGGAAAACAATGAGCAGTTCTTC
D gene: -; V gene: TRBV4-1; J gene: TRBJ2-7; CDR3 length: 14; CDR3 protein: CASSQDTAVYEQYF; CDR3 DNA: TGCGCCAGCAGCCAAGATACAGCGGTCTACGAGCAGTACTTC
D gene: TRBD1; V gene: TRBV6-5; J gene: TRBJ1-1; CDR3 length: 12; CDR3 protein: CASSFRQGRAFF; CDR3 DNA: TGTGCCAGCAGTTTTAGACAGGGAAGAGCTTTCTTT